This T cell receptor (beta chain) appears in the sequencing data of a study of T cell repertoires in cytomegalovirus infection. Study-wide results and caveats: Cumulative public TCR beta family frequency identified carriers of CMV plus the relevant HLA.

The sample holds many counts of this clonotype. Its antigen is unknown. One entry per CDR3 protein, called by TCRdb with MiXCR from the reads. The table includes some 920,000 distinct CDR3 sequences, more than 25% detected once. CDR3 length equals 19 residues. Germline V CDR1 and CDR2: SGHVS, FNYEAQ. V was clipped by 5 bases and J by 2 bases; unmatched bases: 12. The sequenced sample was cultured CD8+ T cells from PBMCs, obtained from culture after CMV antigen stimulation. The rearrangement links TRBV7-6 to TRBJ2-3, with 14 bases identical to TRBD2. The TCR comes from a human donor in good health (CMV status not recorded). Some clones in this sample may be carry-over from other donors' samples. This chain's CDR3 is CASSLGQGTSGGVTDTQYF. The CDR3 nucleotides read TGTGCCAGCAGCCTCGGACAGGGGACTAGCGGGGGAGTCACAGATACGCAGTATTTT.